The clone carrying this T cell receptor (beta chain) has at least ten counts. Its antigen is not identified. This record comes from a study of identical twins. TCRdb fed the 5' RACE reads into MiXCR, producing one record per CDR3 protein. The sample lists 1.5 million to 2 million distinct CDR3 sequences; 32% were seen once. The CDR3 is 17 amino acids. V was trimmed by 6 bases and J by 0 bases, leaving 19 bases between them. General study points: Weaker excess twin sharing was observed in beta out-of-frame sequences. Whereas memory repertoires showed no such difference, abundant cord blood beta clonotypes carried fewer insertions.

This TCR came from a newborn girl in good health. The specimen sequenced was cord blood. This chain uses TRBV12-3 or TRBV12-4 with TRBJ2-3; possible D gene TRBD1, 6 bases. The CDR3 nucleotides are TGTGCCAGCAGATCACCACAGGGTCGCCTTAGCACAGATACGCAGTATTTT. It is translated as CASRSPQGRLSTDTQYF.